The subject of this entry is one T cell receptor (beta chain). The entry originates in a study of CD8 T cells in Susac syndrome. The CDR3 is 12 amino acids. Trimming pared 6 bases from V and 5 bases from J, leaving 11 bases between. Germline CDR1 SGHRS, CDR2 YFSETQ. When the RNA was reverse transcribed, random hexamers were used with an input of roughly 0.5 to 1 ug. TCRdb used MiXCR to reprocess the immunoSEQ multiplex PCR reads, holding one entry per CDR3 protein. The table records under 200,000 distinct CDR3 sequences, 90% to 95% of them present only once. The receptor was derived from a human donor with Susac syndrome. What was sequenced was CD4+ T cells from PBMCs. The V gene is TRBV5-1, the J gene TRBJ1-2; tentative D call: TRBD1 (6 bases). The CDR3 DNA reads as TGCGCCAGCACTGAGGGGGAGTATGGCTACACCTTC. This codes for CASTEGEYGYTF.